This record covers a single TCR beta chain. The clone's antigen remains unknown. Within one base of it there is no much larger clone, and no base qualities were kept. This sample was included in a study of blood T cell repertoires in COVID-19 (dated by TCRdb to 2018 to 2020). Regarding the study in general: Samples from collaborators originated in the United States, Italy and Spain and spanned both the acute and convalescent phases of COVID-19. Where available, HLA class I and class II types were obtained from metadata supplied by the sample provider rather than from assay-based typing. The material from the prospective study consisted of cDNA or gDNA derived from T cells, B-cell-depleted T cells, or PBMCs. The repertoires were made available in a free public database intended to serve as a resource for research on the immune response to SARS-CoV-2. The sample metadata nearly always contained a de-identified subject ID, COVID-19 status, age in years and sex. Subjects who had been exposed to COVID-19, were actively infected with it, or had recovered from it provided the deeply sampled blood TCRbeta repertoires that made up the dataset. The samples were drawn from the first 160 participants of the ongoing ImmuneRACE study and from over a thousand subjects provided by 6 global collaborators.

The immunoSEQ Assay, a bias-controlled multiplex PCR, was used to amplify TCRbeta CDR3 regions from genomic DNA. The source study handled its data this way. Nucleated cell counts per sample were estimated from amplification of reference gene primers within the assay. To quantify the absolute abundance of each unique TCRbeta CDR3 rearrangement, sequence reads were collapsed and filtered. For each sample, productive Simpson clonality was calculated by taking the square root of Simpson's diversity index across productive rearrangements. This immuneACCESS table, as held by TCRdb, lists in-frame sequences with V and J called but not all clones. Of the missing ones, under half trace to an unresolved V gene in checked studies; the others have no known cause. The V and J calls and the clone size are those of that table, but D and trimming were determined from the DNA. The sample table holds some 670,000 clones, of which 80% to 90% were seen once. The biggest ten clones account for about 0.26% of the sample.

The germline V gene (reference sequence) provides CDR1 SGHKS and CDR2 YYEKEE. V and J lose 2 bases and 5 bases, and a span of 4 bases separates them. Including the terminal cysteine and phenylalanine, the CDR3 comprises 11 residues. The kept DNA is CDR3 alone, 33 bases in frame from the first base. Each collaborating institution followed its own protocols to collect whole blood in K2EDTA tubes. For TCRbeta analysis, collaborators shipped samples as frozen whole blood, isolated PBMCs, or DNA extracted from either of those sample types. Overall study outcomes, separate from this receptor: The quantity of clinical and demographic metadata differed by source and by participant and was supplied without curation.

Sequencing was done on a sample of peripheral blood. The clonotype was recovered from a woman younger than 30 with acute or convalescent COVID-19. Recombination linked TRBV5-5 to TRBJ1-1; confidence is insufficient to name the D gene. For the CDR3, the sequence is CASSFLTEAFF. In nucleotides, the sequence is TGTGCCAGCAGCTTTTTAACTGAAGCTTTCTTT. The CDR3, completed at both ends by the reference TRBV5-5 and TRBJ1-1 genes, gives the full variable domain DAGVTQSPTHLIKTRGQQVTLRCSPISGHKSVSWYQQVLGQGPQFIFQYYEKEERGRGNFPDRFSARQFPNYSSELNVNALLLGDSALYLCASSFLTEAFFGQGTRLTVV.